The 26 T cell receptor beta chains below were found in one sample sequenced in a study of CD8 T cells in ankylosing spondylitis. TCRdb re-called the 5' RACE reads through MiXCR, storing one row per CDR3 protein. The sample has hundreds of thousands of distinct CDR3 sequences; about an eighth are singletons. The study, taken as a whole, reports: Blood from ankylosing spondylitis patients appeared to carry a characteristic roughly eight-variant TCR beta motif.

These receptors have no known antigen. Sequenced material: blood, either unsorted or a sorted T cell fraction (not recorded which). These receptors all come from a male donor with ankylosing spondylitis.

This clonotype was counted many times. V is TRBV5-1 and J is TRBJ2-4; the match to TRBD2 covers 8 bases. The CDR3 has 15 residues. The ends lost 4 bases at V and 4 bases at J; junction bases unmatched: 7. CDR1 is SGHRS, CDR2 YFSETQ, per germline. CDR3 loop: CASSQTGLEKNIQYF. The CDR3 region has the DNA TGCGCCAGCAGCCAGACGGGACTAGAGAAAAACATTCAGTACTTC.

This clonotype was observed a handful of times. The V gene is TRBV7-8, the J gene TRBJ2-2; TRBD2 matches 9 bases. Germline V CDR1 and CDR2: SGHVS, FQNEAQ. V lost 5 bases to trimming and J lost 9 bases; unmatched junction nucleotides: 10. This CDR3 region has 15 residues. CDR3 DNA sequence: TGTGCCAGCAGCCCCGGACTAGCGCTAGTCCGGGAGCTGTTTTTT. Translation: CASSPGLALVRELFF.

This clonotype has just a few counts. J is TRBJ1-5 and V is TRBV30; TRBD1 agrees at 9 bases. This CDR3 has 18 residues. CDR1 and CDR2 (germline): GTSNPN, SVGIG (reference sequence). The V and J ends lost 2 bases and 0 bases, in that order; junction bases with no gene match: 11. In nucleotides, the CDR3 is TGTGCCTGGAGTTCGTCCGGGACAGGGCTTTTTAGCAATCAGCCCCAGCATTTT. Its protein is CAWSSSGTGLFSNQPQHF.

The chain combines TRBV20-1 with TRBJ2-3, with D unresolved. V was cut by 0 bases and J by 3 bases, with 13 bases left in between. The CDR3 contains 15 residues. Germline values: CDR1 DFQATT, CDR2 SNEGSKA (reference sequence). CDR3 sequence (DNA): TGCAGTGCTAGAGAGGGGTATCCTAAAACAGATACGCAGTATTTT. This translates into CSAREGYPKTDTQYF.

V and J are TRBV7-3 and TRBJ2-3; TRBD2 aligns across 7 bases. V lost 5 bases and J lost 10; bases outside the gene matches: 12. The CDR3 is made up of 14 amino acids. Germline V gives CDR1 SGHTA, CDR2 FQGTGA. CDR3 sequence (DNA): TGTGCCAGCAGCCCCCCCCCCGGACTAGGCCCGCAGTATTTT. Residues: CASSPPPGLGPQYF.

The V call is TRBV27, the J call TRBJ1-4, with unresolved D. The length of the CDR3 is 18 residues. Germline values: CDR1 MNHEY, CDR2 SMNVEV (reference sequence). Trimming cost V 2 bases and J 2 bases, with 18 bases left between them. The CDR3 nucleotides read TGTGCCAGCAGTTTACTGGGAAGGGCTTGGGGTACTAATGAAAAACTGTTTTTT. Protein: CASSLLGRAWGTNEKLFF.

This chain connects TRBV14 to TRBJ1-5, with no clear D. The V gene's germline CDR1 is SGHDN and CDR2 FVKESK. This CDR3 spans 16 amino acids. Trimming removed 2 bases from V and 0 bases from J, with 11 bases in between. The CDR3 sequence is CASSQFLTDSNQPQHF. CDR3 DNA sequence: TGTGCCAGCAGCCAATTCCTAACCGATAGCAATCAGCCCCAGCATTTT.

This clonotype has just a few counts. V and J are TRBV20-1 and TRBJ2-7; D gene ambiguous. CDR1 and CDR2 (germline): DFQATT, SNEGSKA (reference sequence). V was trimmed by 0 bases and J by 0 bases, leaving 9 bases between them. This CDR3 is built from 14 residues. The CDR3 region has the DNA TGCAGTGCTAGAGATTTTGGTAACTCCTACGAGCAGTACTTC. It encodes CSARDFGNSYEQYF.

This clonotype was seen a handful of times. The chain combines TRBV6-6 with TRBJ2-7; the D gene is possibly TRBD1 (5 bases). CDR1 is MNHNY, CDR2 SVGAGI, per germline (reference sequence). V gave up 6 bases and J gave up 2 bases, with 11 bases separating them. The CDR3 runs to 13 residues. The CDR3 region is CASSPKTAYEQYF. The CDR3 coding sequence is TGTGCCAGCAGCCCTAAGACAGCCTACGAGCAGTACTTC.

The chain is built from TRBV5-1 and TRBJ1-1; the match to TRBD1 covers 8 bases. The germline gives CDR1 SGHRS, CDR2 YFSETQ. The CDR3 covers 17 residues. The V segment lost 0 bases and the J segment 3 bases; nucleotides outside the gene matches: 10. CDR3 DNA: TGCGCCAGCAGCTTGGGGCCCCCAGGGGGCCTGTACACTGAAGCTTTCTTT. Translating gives CASSLGPPGGLYTEAFF.

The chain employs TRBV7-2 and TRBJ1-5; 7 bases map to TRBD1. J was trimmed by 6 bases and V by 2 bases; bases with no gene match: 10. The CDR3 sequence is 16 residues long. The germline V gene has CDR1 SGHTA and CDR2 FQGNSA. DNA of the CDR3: TGTGCCAGCAGCTTAATCTCGACAGGGTACGCTCAGCCCCAGCATTTT. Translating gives CASSLISTGYAQPQHF.

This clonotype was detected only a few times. Here the CDR3 reads CSAPPGVNTEAFF. As DNA, the CDR3 is TGCAGTGCTCCCCCGGGGGTAAACACTGAAGCTTTCTTT. The chain couples TRBV20-1 to TRBJ1-1; a possible D gene is TRBD1 (5 bases). The CDR3 totals 13 residues. Germline loops: CDR1 DFQATT, CDR2 SNEGSKA (reference sequence). V was shortened by 5 bases and J by 2 bases, with 12 bases between the two germline ends.

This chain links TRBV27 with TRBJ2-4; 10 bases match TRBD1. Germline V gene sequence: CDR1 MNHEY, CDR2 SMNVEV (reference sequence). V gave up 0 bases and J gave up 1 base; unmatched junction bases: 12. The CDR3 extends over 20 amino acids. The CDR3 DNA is TGTGCCAGCAGTTTATCGGCATGGAGAGGGGGACAGGGGGCCAAAAACATTCAGTACTTC. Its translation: CASSLSAWRGGQGAKNIQYF.

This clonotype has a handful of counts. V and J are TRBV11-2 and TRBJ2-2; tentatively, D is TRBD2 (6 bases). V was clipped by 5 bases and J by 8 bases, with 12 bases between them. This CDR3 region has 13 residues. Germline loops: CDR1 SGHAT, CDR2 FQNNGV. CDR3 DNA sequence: TGTGCCAGCAGCCCTAGCGCTGGTGGGGAGCTGTTTTTT. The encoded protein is CASSPSAGGELFF.

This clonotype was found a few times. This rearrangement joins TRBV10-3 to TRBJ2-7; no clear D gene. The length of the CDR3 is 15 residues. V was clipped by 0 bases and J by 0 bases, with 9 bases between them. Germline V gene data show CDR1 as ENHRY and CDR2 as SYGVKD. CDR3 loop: CAISESDGSSYEQYF. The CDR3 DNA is TGTGCCATCAGTGAGTCGGACGGTAGCTCCTACGAGCAGTACTTC.

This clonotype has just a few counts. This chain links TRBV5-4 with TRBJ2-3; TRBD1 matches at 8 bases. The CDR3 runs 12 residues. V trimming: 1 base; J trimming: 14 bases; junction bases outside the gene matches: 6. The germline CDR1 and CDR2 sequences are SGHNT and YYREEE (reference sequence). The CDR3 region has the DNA TGTGCCAGCAGCTTGCGGGACAGGTCGACGTATTTT. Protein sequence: CASSLRDRSTYF.

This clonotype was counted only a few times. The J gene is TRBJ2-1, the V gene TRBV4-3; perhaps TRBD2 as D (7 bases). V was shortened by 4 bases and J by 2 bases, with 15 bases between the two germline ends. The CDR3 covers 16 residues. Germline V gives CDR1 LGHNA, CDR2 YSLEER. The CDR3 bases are TGCGCCAGCAGCCTTAGGGGGACTAAGCCCTACAATGAGCAGTTCTTC. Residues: CASSLRGTKPYNEQFF.

The CDR3 loop reads CASSYSKGNTGELFF. Written as DNA, the CDR3 is TGTGCCAGCAGTTACTCGAAAGGGAACACCGGGGAGCTGTTTTTT. V gene TRBV6-5 combines with J gene TRBJ2-2; D call uncertain. V was trimmed by 0 bases and J by 1 base, leaving 6 bases between them. Germline CDR1 is MNHEY and CDR2 is SVGAGI. CDR3 size: 15 residues.

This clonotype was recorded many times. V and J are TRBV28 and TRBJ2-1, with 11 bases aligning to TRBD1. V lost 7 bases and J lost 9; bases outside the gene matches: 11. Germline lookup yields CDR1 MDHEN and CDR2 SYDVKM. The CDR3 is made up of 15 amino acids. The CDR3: CASTSGQGAYVEQFF. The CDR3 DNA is TGTGCCAGCACCTCAGGACAGGGGGCTTATGTTGAGCAGTTCTTC.

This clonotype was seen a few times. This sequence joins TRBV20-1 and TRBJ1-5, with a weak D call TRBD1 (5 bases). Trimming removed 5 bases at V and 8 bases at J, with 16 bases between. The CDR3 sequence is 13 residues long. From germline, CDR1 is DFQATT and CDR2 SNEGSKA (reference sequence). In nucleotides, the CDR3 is TGCAGTGCTCCTCGGGATAGGGGTGAGCCCCAGCATTTT. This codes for CSAPRDRGEPQHF.

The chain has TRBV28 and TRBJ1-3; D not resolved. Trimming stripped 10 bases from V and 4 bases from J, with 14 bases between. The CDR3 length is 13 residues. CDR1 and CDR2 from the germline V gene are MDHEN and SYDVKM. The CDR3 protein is CATYSAAGNTIYF. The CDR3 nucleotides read TGTGCCACCTACTCGGCGGCGGGAAACACCATATATTTT.

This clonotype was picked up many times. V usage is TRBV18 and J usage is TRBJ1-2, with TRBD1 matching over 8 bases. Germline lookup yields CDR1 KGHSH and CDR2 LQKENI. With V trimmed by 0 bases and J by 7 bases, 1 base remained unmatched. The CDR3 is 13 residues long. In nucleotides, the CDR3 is TGTGCCAGCTCACCACCCGGACAGGGTGGCTACACCTTC. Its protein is CASSPPGQGGYTF.

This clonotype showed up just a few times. For the CDR3, the DNA is TGTGCCAGCAGCCCAGGTCCTGACGGCTATGGCTACACCTTC. Translation: CASSPGPDGYGYTF. V and J are TRBV12-3 or TRBV12-4 and TRBJ1-2; D uncertain. The CDR3 consists of 14 residues. V lost 6 bases and J 4 bases, leaving 15 bases between the germline ends.

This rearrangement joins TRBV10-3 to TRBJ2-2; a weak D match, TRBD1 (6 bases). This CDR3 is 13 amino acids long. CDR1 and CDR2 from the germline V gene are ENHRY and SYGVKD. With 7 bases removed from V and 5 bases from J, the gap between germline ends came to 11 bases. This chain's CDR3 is CAINKQGTGELFF. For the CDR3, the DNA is TGTGCCATCAACAAACAGGGAACCGGGGAGCTGTTTTTT.

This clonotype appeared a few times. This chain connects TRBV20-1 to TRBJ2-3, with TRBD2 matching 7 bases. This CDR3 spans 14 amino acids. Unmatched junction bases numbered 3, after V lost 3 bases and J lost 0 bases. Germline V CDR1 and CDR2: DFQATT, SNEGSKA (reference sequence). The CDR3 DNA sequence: TGCAGTGCTAGCACCGGGGGGAGCACAGATACGCAGTATTTT. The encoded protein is CSASTGGSTDTQYF.

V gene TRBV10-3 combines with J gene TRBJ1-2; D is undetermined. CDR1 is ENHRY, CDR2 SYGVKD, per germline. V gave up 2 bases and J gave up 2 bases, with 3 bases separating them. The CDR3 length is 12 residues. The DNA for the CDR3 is TGTGCCATCAGTGAGCTCAACTATGGCTACACCTTC. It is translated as CAISELNYGYTF.